This TCR beta chain was identified in a study of T cell responses to AZD1222 COVID-19 vaccine. Findings and caveats of the study: Regions left unmutated in variants are reportedly the target of nearly half of spike-specific TCRs. Among vaccine-associated CD4 TCRs, coverage spanned spike, with dominance at 160-218 and 743-854.

The method was immunoSEQ multiplex PCR; TCRdb's version includes in-frame clones alone and lacks a portion of them. The profile covers under 110,000 clones, with just over 90% appearing a single time and 1.3% taken by the ten largest. On this clone itself: Its matching antigen is unknown.

The CDR3 length is 17 residues. Germline lookup yields CDR1 SGHAT and CDR2 FQNNGV. V was clipped by 4 bases and J by 0 bases, with 15 bases between them. The specimen was peripheral blood, collected on day 0 of AZD1222 vaccination. The receptor was derived from an adult in good health. The rearrangement links TRBV11-2 to TRBJ1-4; unclear D gene. The CDR3, as DNA: TGTGCCAGCAGCTCCGCCCCCGCGGGGTCAACTAATGAAAAACTGTTTTTT. Its protein product is CASSSAPAGSTNEKLFF. Full variable domain (outside the CDR3, taken from reference TRBV11-2 and TRBJ1-4): EAGVAQSPRYKIIEKRQSVAFWCNPISGHATLYWYQQILGQGPKLLIQFQNNGVVDDSQLPKDRFSAERLKGVDSTLKIQPAKLEDSAVYLCASSSAPAGSTNEKLFFGSGTQLSVL.